The 6 T cell receptor beta chains listed next were all sequenced from one sample in a study of CD8 T cells in Susac syndrome. Random hexamers were used to reverse transcribe an amount of roughly 0.5 to 1 ug RNA. Each CDR3 protein gets one entry after TCRdb re-called the immunoSEQ multiplex PCR reads with MiXCR. The table includes 130,000 or so distinct CDR3 sequences, just under 95% detected once. Source material: CD8+ T cells from PBMCs. Every receptor here comes from a human donor with Susac syndrome.

The chain joins TRBV21-1 to TRBJ2-5; the table calls TRBD2, which could not be checked here. TRBV21-1 has pseudogene status. The CDR3 loop spans 14 amino acids. CDR3 loop: CAIISGTSKETQYF. The CDR3 coding sequence is TGTGCCATCATAAGTGGGACTAGTAAGGAGACCCAGTACTTC.

DNA of the CDR3: TGTGCCAGCAGCTCGGGACAGATTTTTAATGAAAAACTGTTTTTT. It encodes CASSSGQIFNEKLFF. The chain joins TRBV7-9 to TRBJ1-4; 7 bases are shared with TRBD1. CDR1 and CDR2 from the germline V gene are SEHNR and FQNEAQ (reference sequence). The junction had 6 bases not matched to a gene; V was cut back by 4 bases and J by 4 bases. The CDR3 sequence is 15 residues long.

The chain recombines TRBV20-1 with TRBJ2-1; 8 bases line up with TRBD1. V lost 6 bases to trimming and J lost 5 bases; unmatched junction nucleotides: 0. Per the germline V gene, CDR1 is DFQATT and CDR2 is SNEGSKA (reference sequence). The length of the CDR3 is 11 residues. CDR3 nucleotides: TGCAGTGCGACAGGGGACAATGAGCAGTTCTTC. Protein sequence: CSATGDNEQFF.

The chain carries TRBV3-1 and TRBJ2-3, with D maybe TRBD2 (5 bases). This CDR3 has 13 amino acids. Germline V gene sequence: CDR1 LGHDT, CDR2 YNNKEL (reference sequence). V was trimmed by 6 bases and J by 4 bases, leaving 11 bases between them. The CDR3 loop reads CASSDYSADTQYF. The CDR3 bases are TGTGCCAGCAGTGACTATAGCGCAGATACGCAGTATTTT.

In DNA form, the CDR3 reads TGTGCCAGCAGCTTAGTGGGTGGCTACACCTTC. Protein: CASSLVGGYTF. This rearrangement joins TRBV7-9 to TRBJ1-2; the D is unclear. V gave up 1 base and J gave up 7 bases, with 4 bases separating them. The CDR3 extends over 11 amino acids. Germline loops: CDR1 SEHNR, CDR2 FQNEAQ (reference sequence).

The chain recombines TRBV7-6 with TRBJ1-5; TRBD1 is a possible D gene (5 bases). The germline V gene encodes CDR1 SGHVS and CDR2 FNYEAQ. Trimming took off 4 bases at V and 7 bases at J, with 11 bases between the two ends. CDR3 length: 13 residues. This CDR3 reads CASSSVQGQPQHF. CDR3 sequence (DNA): TGTGCCAGCAGCTCGGTCCAGGGACAGCCCCAGCATTTT.